A single count supports the clone carrying this T cell receptor beta chain. The antigen is not known. The data originate from a study of tumor-infiltrating lymphocytes in localized non-small cell lung cancer. Study-wide context: Some samples were collected after neoadjuvant chemotherapy; smokers, never-smokers and several histologies were included. From each patient, both tumor and uninvolved lung, non-adjacent to tumor, were sampled. General study results and limits: Tumors had more T cell infiltration than uninvolved lung, per TCRbeta sequencing and CD3 counts. Available tissue quantity limited TCR sequencing to a patient subset.

With 2 bases clipped from V and 0 bases from J, the junction kept 4 bases outside the gene matches. The V gene's germline CDR1 is SGDLS and CDR2 YYNGEE. There are 15 residues in the CDR3. Measured with immunoSEQ multiplex PCR; TCRdb has only the in-frame clones, and not every one. The sample lists about 10,000 clones, 65% to 80% seen once, with approximately 20% in the top ten. This sequence originates from a human donor with non-small cell lung cancer. Input material: uninvolved lung tissue not adjacent to the tumor. The rearrangement links TRBV9 to TRBJ2-7, with 8 bases lining up with TRBD2. CDR3 loop: CASSVGLAGSYEQYF. As DNA, the CDR3 is TGTGCCAGCAGCGTTGGGCTAGCGGGCTCCTACGAGCAGTACTTC.